What follows are 9 T cell receptor beta chains derived from one specimen sequenced in a study of cytomegalovirus exposure and HLA in healthy donors. Researchers ran the PCR with 60 Vbeta and 13 Jbeta primers. Sequenced by immunoSEQ multiplex PCR; TCRdb stores in-frame clones only, minus some. The top ten clones hold 5.5% to 7.5% of a sample with under 150,000 clones, 81% of them seen once. Sequenced sample: PBMCs. Source of these receptors: a middle-aged woman in good health and CMV-seropositive.

The gene calls are TRBV20-1 and TRBJ2-1; D remains unclear. Germline V gives CDR1 DFQATT, CDR2 SNEGSKA (reference sequence). The CDR3 is made up of 11 amino acids. With 5 bases removed from V and 4 bases from J, the gap between germline ends came to 6 bases. The CDR3 spells CSAPRYNEQFF. The CDR3 region has the DNA TGCAGTGCTCCTAGATACAATGAGCAGTTCTTC.

The chain couples TRBV6-6 to TRBJ2-5; TRBD2 might be the D (5 bases). The CDR3 covers 15 residues. Germline CDR1 is MNHNY and CDR2 is SVGAGI (reference sequence). V dropped 7 bases and J dropped 4 bases, with 19 bases sitting between them. The CDR3, as DNA: TGTGCCAGCAAACTCGGAGAACTACGGGGAGAGACCCAGTACTTC. Translated, it gives CASKLGELRGETQYF.

Details on this clone: The junction shows a germline mismatch at one end, possibly a read error. This chain connects TRBV2 to TRBJ2-7, with 10 bases lining up with TRBD1. The CDR3 covers 16 residues. Germline V gives CDR1 SNHLY, CDR2 FYNNEI. The CDR3 bases are TGTGCCAGCAGTGAACCTGACAGGGGGCCTTCCTTCGAGCAGTACTTC. It is translated as CASSEPDRGPSFEQYF.

This chain uses TRBV7-8 with TRBJ2-7, with 9 bases aligning to TRBD1. There are 14 residues in the CDR3. CDR1 SGHVS and CDR2 FQNEAQ come from the germline V gene. The junction had 5 bases not matched to a gene; V was cut back by 1 base and J by 7 bases. DNA for the CDR3: TGTGCCAGCAGCTTAGTACAGGGGGCTGGTGAGCAGTACTTC. Translated, it gives CASSLVQGAGEQYF.

The chain links TRBV18 to TRBJ1-1; D is unclear. CDR1 is KGHSH, CDR2 LQKENI, per germline. The CDR3 sequence is 15 residues long. Trimming stripped 3 bases from V and 2 bases from J, with 13 bases between. CDR3 DNA: TGTGCCAGCTCACCTTCAGGCAGTTCTAACACTGAAGCTTTCTTT. As protein: CASSPSGSSNTEAFF.

This clone was picked up a small number of times. V and J are TRBV30 and TRBJ2-3; 7 bases line up with TRBD1. The germline gives CDR1 GTSNPN, CDR2 SVGIG (reference sequence). CDR3 length: 14 residues. V shed 0 bases and J 0 bases; nucleotides not matched to a gene: 0. In DNA, the CDR3 is TGTGCCTGGAGTGTACAGGGGAGCACAGATACGCAGTATTTT. The encoded protein is CAWSVQGSTDTQYF.

In DNA form, the CDR3 reads TGTGCCAGCACACAGACAGGGGGCTCCCAGAGTGGCTACACCTTC. Residues: CASTQTGGSQSGYTF. This chain connects TRBV5-6 to TRBJ1-2; TRBD1 matches 10 bases. The CDR3 covers 15 residues. Germline CDR1 reads SGHDT; CDR2 reads YYEEEE. The ends lost 6 bases at V and 7 bases at J; junction bases unmatched: 12. The full variable domain, in which reference TRBV5-6 and TRBJ1-2 provide the parts outside the CDR3, is DAGVTQSPTHLIKTRGQQVTLRCSPKSGHDTVSWYQQALGQGPQFIFQYYEEEERQRGNFPDRFSGHQFPNYSSELNVNALLLGDSALYLCASTQTGGSQSGYTFGSGTRLTVV.

A note on this clone: Other nucleotide sequences in the sample specify the same CDR3. V is TRBV5-1 and J is TRBJ1-5; no firm D call. CDR1 and CDR2 from the germline V gene are SGHRS and YFSETQ. The CDR3 sequence is 15 residues long. V shed 1 base and J shed 0 bases, with 8 bases lying between them. For the CDR3, the DNA is TGCGCCAGCAGCTTGAATGGAGGTAGCAATCAGCCCCAGCATTTT. Its translation: CASSLNGGSNQPQHF.

The chain uses TRBV5-1 and TRBJ2-3; weak D call: TRBD2 (5 bases). The CDR3 contains 17 residues. Trimming cost V 5 bases and J 4 bases, with 23 bases left between them. The V gene's germline CDR1 is SGHRS and CDR2 YFSETQ. The CDR3 DNA is TGCGCCAGCAGATCCCCCCTGGGGAGTCTATCTCCAGATACGCAGTATTTT. It is translated as CASRSPLGSLSPDTQYF.